This TCR beta chain derives from a study of identical twins (dated by TCRdb to 2016 to 2017). About the investigation overall: TCR alpha and beta repertoires from monozygotic twins, unrelated adults of various ages and cord blood were deep-sequenced to test whether fetal clonotypes persist. To rule out contamination, the twin experiments were replicated at different times with different library preparation protocols.

On this clonotype itself: The clone's antigen remains unknown. No qualities accompany the bases; no much larger clone lies one base away.

Summary of the overall study and its limitations: In monozygotic twins, out-of-frame TCR alpha sharing was systematically underestimated by recombination models, although the models agreed with sharing between unrelated individuals. Because the same donors could not be followed over many years, the conclusions depended on cross-sectional statistical analysis. In beta out-of-frame sequences, excess twin sharing was weaker, because having fewer shared sequences lowered the signal-to-noise ratio. Invariant T cells such as MAIT and iNKT could partly confound zero-insertion analyses, though diverse VJ usage argued against this for most clonotypes. Compared with coincidental sharing between unrelated individuals, an excess of low generation-probability sequences was observed among out-of-frame TCR alpha sequences shared between twins. Fewer insertions were carried by abundant cord blood beta clonotypes, a similar but weaker trend appeared in young adult naive repertoires, and no such trend appeared in memory repertoires.

Only healthy Caucasian donors were included. The twin cohort comprised three pairs of female monozygotic twins, all aged about 18 to 29 years. Peripheral blood mononuclear cells were the source from which RNA for the TCR libraries was isolated. CDR1 and CDR2, looked up from the germline V gene, are MNHEY and SVGEGT. Its CDR3 holds 16 amino acids, cysteine through phenylalanine. The DNA shown is the 48-base CDR3, in frame from base 1. V is cut by 2 bases and J by 4 bases, and the space between the germline ends is 17 bases. The library was obtained by 5' RACE. Sequencing took place on an Illumina HiSeq 2000. Template switching added a universal primer binding site, and the final cDNA carried a unique molecular identifier that allowed TCR cDNA molecules to be counted accurately. Specific primers in the conserved constant-segment region were used to synthesize first-strand cDNA for the TCR alpha and beta chains. Each cDNA library was double barcoded, with a SMART-Mk sample barcode plus Illumina barcodes, to control for contamination. TruSeq adapter sequences and Illumina sample barcodes were added in two successive PCR steps. Sequencing of the TCR alpha and beta cDNA libraries was done on the Illumina HiSeq platform using custom primers. The published analysis was carried out like this. Raw reads were processed with MiGEC to extract unique molecular identifiers, and MiXCR was used to determine CDR3 positions. Recombination models were inferred per individual with the repgenHMM and IGoR tools using an EM algorithm. The tcR package in R was used for shared clonotype analysis, with sharing normalized by the product of cloneset sizes. To study raw recombination free of thymic and clonal selection effects, out-of-frame nonproductive sequences were analyzed. TCRdb reprocessing: public reads trimmed at Q25 with fastp, clones called with MiXCR, in-frame beta chains kept. One record per CDR3 amino acid sequence lists the most common genes and DNA. These V and J calls are TCRdb output, not the study's own analysis. This sample is represented by 450,000 to 650,000 distinct CDR3 sequences; around 9.6% of them were singletons. Clones ranked in the top ten supply 2.5% to 3.5% of the sample.

These data also formed part of another study, on yellow fever vaccine responses in identical twins. That second report states: According to the authors, in identical twins the way T cells responded to vaccination appeared partly convergent and partly personalized. In the study, vaccine-responding T cell clones were precisely tracked in identical twins.

Sequencing was performed on PBMCs. In this chain, TRBV6-2 or TRBV6-3 is recombined with TRBJ2-5, with a weak D call of TRBD2 (6 bases match). The sequence was obtained from a woman aged 18-29 years in good health. Here the CDR3 is given as CASSYGMGLTPETQYF. The nucleotide sequence reads TGTGCCAGCAGTTACGGAATGGGACTTACACCAGAGACCCAGTACTTC.